A single sample is the source of the 3 T cell receptor beta chains below, sequenced in a study of CD8 T cells in Susac syndrome. Reverse transcription of roughly 0.5 to 1 ug RNA was carried out with random hexamers. MiXCR, run by TCRdb on the immunoSEQ multiplex PCR reads, gives a single entry per CDR3 protein. The sample records roughly 190,000 distinct CDR3 sequences, under 97% being singletons. What was sequenced was CD4+ T cells from PBMCs. The receptor source for this set is a human donor with Susac syndrome.

The chain links TRBV30 to TRBJ2-7; TRBD2 agrees at 11 bases. V gave up 3 bases and J gave up 7 bases; unmatched junction bases: 8. The CDR3 runs 14 residues. From germline, CDR1 is GTSNPN and CDR2 SVGIG (reference sequence). This chain's CDR3 is CAWRRLAGLGEQYF. The CDR3 nucleotides read TGTGCCTGGAGGCGACTAGCGGGGCTAGGAGAGCAGTACTTC.

The V call is TRBV15, the J call TRBJ2-2, with a weak D call TRBD1 (6 bases). Germline CDR1 and CDR2: LNHNV and YYDKDF (reference sequence). This CDR3 has 14 residues. Trimming took 7 bases from V and 1 from J, leaving 10 bases between them. For the CDR3, the DNA is TGTGCCACCACGATAGGGGGGAACACCGGGGAGCTGTTTTTT. Translating it yields CATTIGGNTGELFF.

The V and J genes are TRBV9 and TRBJ2-2, with D unclear. CDR1 and CDR2 (germline): SGDLS, YYNGEE. V was shortened by 0 bases and J by 2 bases, with 5 bases between the two germline ends. This CDR3 is 14 amino acids long. The CDR3 protein is CASSVGPNTGELFF. The CDR3 DNA is TGTGCCAGCAGCGTAGGCCCTAACACCGGGGAGCTGTTTTTT. The whole variable domain, filled in from reference TRBV9 and TRBJ2-2, reads DSGVTQTPKHLITATGQRVTLRCSPRSGDLSVYWYQQSLDQGLQFLIQYYNGEERAKGNILERFSAQQFPDLHSELNLSSLELGDSALYFCASSVGPNTGELFFGEGSRLTVL.